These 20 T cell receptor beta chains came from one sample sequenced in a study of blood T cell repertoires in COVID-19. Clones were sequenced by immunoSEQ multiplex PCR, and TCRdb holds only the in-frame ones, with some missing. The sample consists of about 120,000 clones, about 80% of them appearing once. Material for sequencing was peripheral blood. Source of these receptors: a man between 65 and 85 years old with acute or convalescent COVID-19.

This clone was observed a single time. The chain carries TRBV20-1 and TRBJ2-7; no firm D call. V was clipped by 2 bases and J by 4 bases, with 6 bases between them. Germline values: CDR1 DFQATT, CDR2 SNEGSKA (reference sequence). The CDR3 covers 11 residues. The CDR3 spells CSARPGYEQYF. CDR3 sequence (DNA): TGCAGTGCTAGACCAGGATACGAGCAGTACTTC.

CDR3 bases: TGTGCCAGCAGCCAAGAACAGGGTTTGGCTGAAAAACTGTTTTTT. Amino acids: CASSQEQGLAEKLFF. This sequence joins TRBV4-2 and TRBJ1-4, with D possibly being TRBD1 (6 bases). Trimming cost V 0 bases and J 7 bases, with 12 bases left between them. The CDR3 runs to 15 residues. Germline V gives CDR1 LGHNA, CDR2 YNFKEQ.

The CDR3 DNA reads TGTGCCAGCAGCATGGGACAGGGGGAGAACACCGGGGAGCTGTTTTTT. Encoded protein: CASSMGQGENTGELFF. The chain uses TRBV7-6 and TRBJ2-2; 11 nucleotides line up with TRBD1. J was trimmed by 1 base and V by 5 bases; bases with no gene match: 3. CDR1 and CDR2 (germline): SGHVS, FNYEAQ. CDR3 length: 16 amino acids.

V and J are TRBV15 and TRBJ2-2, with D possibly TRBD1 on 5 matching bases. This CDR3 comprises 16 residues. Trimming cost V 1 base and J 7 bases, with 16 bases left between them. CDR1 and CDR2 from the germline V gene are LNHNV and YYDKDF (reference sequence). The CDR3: CATSRGTSYAVGELFF. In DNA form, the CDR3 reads TGTGCCACCAGCAGAGGGACATCCTATGCCGTCGGGGAGCTGTTTTTT.

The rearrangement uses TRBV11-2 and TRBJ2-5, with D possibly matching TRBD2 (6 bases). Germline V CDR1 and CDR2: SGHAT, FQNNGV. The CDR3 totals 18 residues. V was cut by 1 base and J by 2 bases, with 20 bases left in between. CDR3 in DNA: TGTGCCAGCAGCTTAGCGCCACGGGCTAGCGTAGAACAAGAGACCCAGTACTTC. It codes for CASSLAPRASVEQETQYF.

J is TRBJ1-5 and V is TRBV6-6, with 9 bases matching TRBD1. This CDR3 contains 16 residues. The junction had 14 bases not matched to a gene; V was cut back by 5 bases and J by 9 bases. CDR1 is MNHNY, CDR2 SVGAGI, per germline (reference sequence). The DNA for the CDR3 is TGTGCCAGCAGTAGAAAGACAGGGGGATCCGATACGCCCCAGCATTTT. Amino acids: CASSRKTGGSDTPQHF.

The chain's CDR3 is CASSLAGGTGVDEQYF. The CDR3 DNA reads as TGTGCCAGCAGCTTAGCGGGGGGGACAGGGGTTGACGAGCAGTACTTC. J is TRBJ2-7 and V is TRBV7-8; 10 nucleotides match TRBD1. V lost 0 bases and J lost 5; bases outside the gene matches: 7. The germline V gene encodes CDR1 SGHVS and CDR2 FQNEAQ. The CDR3 is made up of 16 amino acids.

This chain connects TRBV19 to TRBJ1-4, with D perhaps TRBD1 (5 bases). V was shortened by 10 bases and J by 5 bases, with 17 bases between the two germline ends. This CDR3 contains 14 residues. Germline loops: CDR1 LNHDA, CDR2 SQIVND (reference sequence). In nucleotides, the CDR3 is TGTGCCACCACCGGTACAGGCACCAATGAAAAACTGTTTTTT. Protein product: CATTGTGTNEKLFF.

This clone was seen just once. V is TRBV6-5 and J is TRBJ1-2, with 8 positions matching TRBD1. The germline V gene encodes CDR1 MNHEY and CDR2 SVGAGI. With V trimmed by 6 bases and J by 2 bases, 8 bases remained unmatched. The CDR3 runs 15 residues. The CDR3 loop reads CASRTTGAGNYGYTF. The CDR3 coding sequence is TGTGCCAGCAGAACGACAGGGGCGGGGAACTATGGCTACACCTTC.

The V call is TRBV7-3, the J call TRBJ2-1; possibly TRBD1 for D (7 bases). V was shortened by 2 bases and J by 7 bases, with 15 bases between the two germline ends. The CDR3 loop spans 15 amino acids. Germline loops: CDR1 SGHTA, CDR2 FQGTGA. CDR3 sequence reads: CASSLLEGAGNEQFF. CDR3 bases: TGTGCCAGCAGCTTATTGGAGGGGGCGGGAAATGAGCAGTTCTTC. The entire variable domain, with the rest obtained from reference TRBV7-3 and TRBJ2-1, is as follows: GAGVSQTPSNKVTEKGKYVELRCDPISGHTALYWYRQSLGQGPEFLIYFQGTGAADDSGLPNDRFFAVRPEGSVSTLKIQRTERGDSAVYLCASSLLEGAGNEQFFGPGTRLTVL.

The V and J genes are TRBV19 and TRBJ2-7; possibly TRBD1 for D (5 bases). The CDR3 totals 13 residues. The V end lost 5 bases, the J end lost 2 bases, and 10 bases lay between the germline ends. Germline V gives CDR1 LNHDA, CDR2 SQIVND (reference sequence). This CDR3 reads CASSPAGTYEQYF. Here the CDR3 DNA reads TGTGCCAGTAGTCCCGCAGGGACCTACGAGCAGTACTTC.

The CDR3 DNA follows: TGCAGTGCTCCCACGACAGGTGAGCAGTTCTTC. It is translated as CSAPTTGEQFF. The V gene is TRBV20-1, the J gene TRBJ2-1; perhaps TRBD1 as D (6 bases). The CDR3 totals 11 residues. Germline CDR1 is DFQATT and CDR2 is SNEGSKA (reference sequence). Trimming left V 5 bases short and J 9 bases short, with 11 bases between.

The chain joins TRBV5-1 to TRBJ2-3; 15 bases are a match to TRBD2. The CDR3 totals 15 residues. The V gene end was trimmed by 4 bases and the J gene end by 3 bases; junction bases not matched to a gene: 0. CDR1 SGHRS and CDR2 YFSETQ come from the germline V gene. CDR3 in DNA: TGCGCCAGCAGCGGACTAGCGGGAGGGACAGATACGCAGTATTTT. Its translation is CASSGLAGGTDTQYF.

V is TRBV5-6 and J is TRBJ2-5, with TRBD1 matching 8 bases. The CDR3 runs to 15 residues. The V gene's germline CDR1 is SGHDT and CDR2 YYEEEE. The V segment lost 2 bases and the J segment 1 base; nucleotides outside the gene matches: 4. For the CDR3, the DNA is TGTGCCAGCAGCTTATACAGGGGGGCCCAAGAGACCCAGTACTTC. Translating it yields CASSLYRGAQETQYF.

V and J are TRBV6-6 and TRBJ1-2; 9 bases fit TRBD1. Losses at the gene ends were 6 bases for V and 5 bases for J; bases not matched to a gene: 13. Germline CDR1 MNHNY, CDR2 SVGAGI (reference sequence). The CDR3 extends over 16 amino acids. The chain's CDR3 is CASSSELTGGLYGYTF. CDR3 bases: TGTGCCAGCAGCTCAGAGCTCACAGGGGGCCTTTATGGCTACACCTTC.

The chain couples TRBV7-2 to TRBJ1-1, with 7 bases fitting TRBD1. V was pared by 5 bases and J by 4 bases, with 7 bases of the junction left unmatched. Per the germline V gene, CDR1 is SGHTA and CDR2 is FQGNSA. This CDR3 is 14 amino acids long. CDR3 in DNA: TGTGCCAGCAGCCCAGGACAGGTCGTCACTGAAGCTTTCTTT. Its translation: CASSPGQVVTEAFF. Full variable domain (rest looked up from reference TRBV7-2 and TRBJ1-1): GAGVSQSPSNKVTEKGKDVELRCDPISGHTALYWYRQSLGQGLEFLIYFQGNSAPDKSGLPSDRFSAERTGGSVSTLTIQRTQQEDSAVYLCASSPGQVVTEAFFGQGTRLTVV.

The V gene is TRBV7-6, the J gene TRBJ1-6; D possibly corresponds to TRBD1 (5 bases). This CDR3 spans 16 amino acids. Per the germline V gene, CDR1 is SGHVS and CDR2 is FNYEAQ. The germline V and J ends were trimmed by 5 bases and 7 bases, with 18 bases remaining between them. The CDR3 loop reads CASSTSSGASNSPLHF. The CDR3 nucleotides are TGTGCCAGCAGCACAAGCAGCGGGGCCTCAAATTCACCCCTCCACTTT. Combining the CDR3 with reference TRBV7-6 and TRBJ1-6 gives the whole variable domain GAGVSQSPRYKVTKRGQDVALRCDPISGHVSLYWYRQALGQGPEFLTYFNYEAQQDKSGLPNDRFSAERPEGSISTLTIQRTEQRDSAMYRCASSTSSGASNSPLHFGNGTRLTVT.

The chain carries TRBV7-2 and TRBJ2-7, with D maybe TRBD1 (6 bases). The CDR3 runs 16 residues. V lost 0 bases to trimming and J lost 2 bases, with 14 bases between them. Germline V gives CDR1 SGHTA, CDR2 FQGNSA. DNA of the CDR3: TGTGCCAGCAGCTTAGCGGTAGGGACACAGACCTACGAGCAGTACTTC. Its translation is CASSLAVGTQTYEQYF.

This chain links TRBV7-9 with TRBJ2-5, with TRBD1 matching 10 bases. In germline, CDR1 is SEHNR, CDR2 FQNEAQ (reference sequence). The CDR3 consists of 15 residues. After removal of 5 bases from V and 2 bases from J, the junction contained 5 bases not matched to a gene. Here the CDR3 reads CASSRDRGLQETQYF. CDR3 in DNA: TGTGCCAGCAGCCGAGACAGGGGGCTACAAGAGACCCAGTACTTC.

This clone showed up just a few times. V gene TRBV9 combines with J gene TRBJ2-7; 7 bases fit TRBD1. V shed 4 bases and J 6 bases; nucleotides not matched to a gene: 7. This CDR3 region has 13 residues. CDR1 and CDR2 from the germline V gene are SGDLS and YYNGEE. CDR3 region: CASSRDRVSEQYF. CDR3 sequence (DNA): TGTGCCAGCAGCCGAGACAGGGTAAGCGAGCAGTACTTC. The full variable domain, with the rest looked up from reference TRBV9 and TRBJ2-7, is DSGVTQTPKHLITATGQRVTLRCSPRSGDLSVYWYQQSLDQGLQFLIQYYNGEERAKGNILERFSAQQFPDLHSELNLSSLELGDSALYFCASSRDRVSEQYFGPGTRLTVT.